The 17 T cell receptor beta chains reported below all come from one sample, sequenced in a study of blood T cell repertoires in COVID-19 (dated by TCRdb to 2020 to 2021). Libraries came from the immunoSEQ multiplex PCR assay. The table comes from immuneACCESS by way of TCRdb, which keeps in-frame sequences with V and J called. Part of the clones is missing from these tables; in studies checked, under half for an unresolved V gene and the rest for unknown reasons. Across this sample there are roughly 67,000 clones, with 85% seen only once. The ten biggest clones cover around 23% of the sample. Sequencing was carried out using peripheral blood. The origin of the receptors is a man aged 50 or older with acute or convalescent COVID-19.

The genes are TRBV2 and TRBJ2-5; no firm D call. The V end was cut by 7 bases, the J end by 2 bases, with 11 bases between. The V gene's germline CDR1 is SNHLY and CDR2 FYNNEI. The CDR3 loop spans 13 amino acids. CDR3 coding DNA: TGTGCCAGCACAGCTAGAGGTCAAGAGACCCAGTACTTC. This translates into CASTARGQETQYF. Looking up the rest from reference TRBV2 and TRBJ2-5 gives the full variable domain: EPEVTQTPSHQVTQMGQEVILRCVPISNHLYFYWYRQILGQKVEFLVSFYNNEISEKSEIFDDQFSVERPDGSNFTLKIRSTKLEDSAMYFCASTARGQETQYFGPGTRLLVL.

This clone was seen just once. The chain couples TRBV9 to TRBJ2-1; no clear D. This CDR3 spans 12 amino acids. Trimming removed 0 bases from V and 16 bases from J, with 14 bases in between. Germline V gives CDR1 SGDLS, CDR2 YYNGEE. The CDR3 reads CASSVVNGQYFF. CDR3 bases: TGTGCCAGCAGCGTAGTTAATGGGCAGTACTTCTTC.

V and J are TRBV6-5 and TRBJ1-4; the D gene is possibly TRBD1 (6 bases). Germline values: CDR1 MNHEY, CDR2 SVGAGI. CDR3 length equals 15 residues. The V end was cut by 4 bases, the J end by 8 bases, with 17 bases between. CDR3 coding DNA: TGTGCCAGCAGTTTGGGGCAGGGGATTGGGGAAAAACTGTTTTTT. It codes for CASSLGQGIGEKLFF.

The V call is TRBV7-9, the J call TRBJ1-4; D is uncertain. The ends were cut back, 5 bases at V and 8 bases at J, with 21 bases in the middle. Germline V lookup: CDR1 SEHNR, CDR2 FQNEAQ (reference sequence). There are 16 residues in the CDR3. CDR3 loop: CASSGPGPGDLEKLFF. DNA of the CDR3: TGTGCCAGCAGCGGGCCCGGGCCGGGAGATCTGGAAAAACTGTTTTTT.

V is TRBV19 and J is TRBJ1-1; D unresolved. V shed 6 bases and J shed 4 bases, with 15 bases lying between them. Germline V CDR1 and CDR2: LNHDA, SQIVND (reference sequence). The CDR3 has 14 residues. CDR3 protein: CASSLGGKGTEAFF. Here the CDR3 DNA reads TGTGCCAGTAGCCTCGGAGGAAAGGGCACTGAAGCTTTCTTT.

In this sample, this clone turned up once. The V gene is TRBV24-1, the J gene TRBJ1-2, with 12 nucleotides matching TRBD1. V was clipped by 10 bases and J by 8 bases; unmatched bases: 13. Per the germline V gene, CDR1 is KGHDR and CDR2 is SFDVKD. CDR3 length: 15 amino acids. This CDR3 reads CATSKPGQGAQGYTF. For the CDR3, the DNA is TGTGCCACTAGTAAACCGGGACAGGGGGCTCAAGGCTACACCTTC.

J is TRBJ2-2 and V is TRBV10-3, with 8 bases identical to TRBD2. Germline CDR1 and CDR2: ENHRY and SYGVKD. The CDR3 has 15 residues. Losses at the gene ends were 3 bases for V and 5 bases for J; bases not matched to a gene: 5. CDR3 residues: CAISDTSGRTGELFF. In DNA, the CDR3 is TGTGCCATCAGTGATACTAGCGGTCGGACCGGGGAGCTGTTTTTT.

The rearrangement links TRBV29-1 to TRBJ2-5, with D possibly matching TRBD2 (5 bases). With 7 bases removed from V and 0 bases from J, the gap between germline ends came to 6 bases. Germline assignment: CDR1 SQVTM and CDR2 ANQGSEA. The CDR3 has 11 residues. CDR3 sequence (DNA): TGCAGCGCGGACTACCAAGAGACCCAGTACTTC. Its protein product is CSADYQETQYF.

This chain uses TRBV5-1 with TRBJ1-1, with D hard to call. Germline lookup yields CDR1 SGHRS and CDR2 YFSETQ. V dropped 0 bases and J dropped 5 bases, with 5 bases sitting between them. This CDR3 is 12 amino acids long. CDR3 bases: TGCGCCAGCAGCTTGGGCACAACTGAAGCTTTCTTT. Translation gives CASSLGTTEAFF.

This clone was detected only a few times. J is TRBJ1-2 and V is TRBV29-1, with 10 bases matching TRBD1. CDR1 SQVTM and CDR2 ANQGSEA come from the germline V gene. CDR3 size: 13 residues. With V trimmed by 4 bases and J by 4 bases, 3 bases remained unmatched. CDR3 nucleotides: TGCAGCGTTGGGGACAGGGGCATCTATGGCTACACCTTC. Translation: CSVGDRGIYGYTF. Combining the CDR3 with reference TRBV29-1 and TRBJ1-2 gives the whole variable domain SAVISQKPSRDICQRGTSLTIQCQVDSQVTMMFWYRQQPGQSLTLIATANQGSEATYESGFVIDKFPISRPNLTFSTLTVSNMSPEDSSIYLCSVGDRGIYGYTFGSGTRLTVV.

The genes are TRBV5-5 and TRBJ2-7; 12 bases line up with TRBD2. The germline V gene encodes CDR1 SGHKS and CDR2 YYEKEE (reference sequence). The CDR3 is 17 amino acids. The V segment lost 1 base and the J segment 2 bases; nucleotides outside the gene matches: 7. The CDR3 coding sequence is TGTGCCAGCAGCTTGATCAGCCCTAGCGGGGGGGCCTACGAGCAGTACTTC. It encodes CASSLISPSGGAYEQYF.

This chain uses TRBV6-4 with TRBJ2-5, with 7 bases lining up with TRBD2. The CDR3 has 14 amino acids. Unmatched junction bases numbered 5, after V lost 6 bases and J lost 1 base. Germline V gene data show CDR1 as MRHNA and CDR2 as SNTAGT. CDR3 residues: CASRGSGAQETQYF. Here the CDR3 DNA reads TGTGCCAGCAGGGGAAGCGGGGCCCAAGAGACCCAGTACTTC.

This clone has just one count. This chain joins TRBV7-6 and TRBJ2-7; D is possibly TRBD1 (6 bases). Trimming took 5 bases from V and 1 from J, leaving 12 bases between them. The CDR3 loop spans 14 amino acids. CDR1 and CDR2 (germline): SGHVS, FNYEAQ. CDR3 in amino acids: CASSPRTDSYEQYV. In nucleotides, the CDR3 is TGTGCCAGCAGCCCGCGGACAGATTCCTACGAGCAGTACGTC.

The chain recombines TRBV29-1 with TRBJ2-5; TRBD1 matches at 11 bases. The CDR3 runs to 14 residues. The junction had 3 bases not matched to a gene; V was cut back by 3 bases and J by 3 bases. The germline V gene encodes CDR1 SQVTM and CDR2 ANQGSEA. CDR3 loop: CSVELGQGEETQYF. The CDR3 DNA is TGCAGCGTTGAGTTGGGACAGGGGGAAGAGACCCAGTACTTC. The full variable domain, its missing parts supplied by reference TRBV29-1 and TRBJ2-5, is SAVISQKPSRDICQRGTSLTIQCQVDSQVTMMFWYRQQPGQSLTLIATANQGSEATYESGFVIDKFPISRPNLTFSTLTVSNMSPEDSSIYLCSVELGQGEETQYFGPGTRLLVL.

The gene calls are TRBV7-8 and TRBJ2-1, with TRBD2 identical over 8 bases. The CDR3 consists of 16 residues. The germline V gene encodes CDR1 SGHVS and CDR2 FQNEAQ. V dropped 3 bases and J dropped 9; count of bases not matched to a gene: 13. In DNA form, the CDR3 reads TGTGCCAGCAGCTTGTACGCGGGGGGTCTTGGTGGTGAGCAGTTCTTC. It encodes CASSLYAGGLGGEQFF.

The rearrangement links TRBV3-1 (or the pseudogene TRBV3-2) to TRBJ2-7, with D maybe TRBD2 (6 bases). CDR1 is LGHDT, CDR2 YNNKEL, per germline (reference sequence). The V end was cut by 6 bases, the J end by 7 bases, with 19 bases between. The CDR3 extends over 14 amino acids. DNA of the CDR3: TGTGCCAGCAGAGACGGGACTTCGCGAGGGGAGCAGTACTTC. It yields the protein CASRDGTSRGEQYF.

The V gene is TRBV2, the J gene TRBJ2-5; D unclear. In germline, CDR1 is SNHLY, CDR2 FYNNEI. The CDR3 extends over 13 amino acids. V lost 3 bases and J lost 2, with 7 bases in between. In DNA, the CDR3 is TGTGCCAGCAGTGAGACACCACAAGAGACCCAGTACTTC. This encodes CASSETPQETQYF.